Listed below are T cell receptor beta chains from one sample, sequenced in a study of human T cells and chemical hapten exposure. MiXCR was run by TCRdb on the RACE reads, yielding one entry per CDR3 protein. The data contain about 95,000 distinct CDR3 sequences, roughly 11% of them seen just once; the ten biggest clones take up 3.2%. Sequences were derived from whole blood, sampled in connection with sensitization to the hapten diphenylcyclopropenone (DPC). The receptors here all came from a woman aged 35 to 49 with alopecia areata. Some clones in this sample may be carry-over from other donors' samples. The CDR3 runs from the conserved cysteine through the conserved F or W. Each record gives: V gene, D gene, CDR3 length, clone size, J gene, CDR3 DNA, CDR3 protein. The D gene is left open where the match is weak. Size tells how often a clone was seen (once, few, many) or the class of an expanded clone, and some rows leave it out.

TRBV28,TRBD2,15,many,TRBJ2-2,TGTGCCAGTCACTATAGCGGGGGTAGCACCGGGGAGCTGTTTTTT,CASHYSGGSTGELFF
TRBV10-3,-,14,few,TRBJ2-7,TGTGCCATCAGTGAGGCCAGGGCGGCCTACGAGCAGTACTTC,CAISEARAAYEQYF
TRBV11-2,-,14,-,TRBJ2-1,TGTGCCAGCAGCTACGGACTTTTGTACAATGAGCAGTTCTTC,CASSYGLLYNEQFF
TRBV7-8,TRBD2,16,few,TRBJ2-1,TGTGCCAGCGTATATGCCGGGACTAGCGAAGACAATGAGCAGTTCTTC,CASVYAGTSEDNEQFF
TRBV20-1,TRBD2,13,-,TRBJ2-7,TGCAGTGCTGTTGTAGCGGGGGTCTACGAGCAGTACTTC,CSAVVAGVYEQYF
TRBV19,TRBD1,12,few,TRBJ1-2,TGTGCCAGTAGTCCATCGACAGGGGGCTACACCTTC,CASSPSTGGYTF
TRBV27,-,15,-,TRBJ2-1,TGTGCCAGCAGTTTTACTAACTCTCCCGAGGGTGAGCAGTTCTTC,CASSFTNSPEGEQFF
TRBV7-6,-,11,few,TRBJ1-3,TGTGCCAGCGGGGGCGGAAACACCATATATTTT,CASGGGNTIYF
TRBV27,TRBD1,16,many,TRBJ2-7,TGTGCCAGCAGTCTTACCACGGACAGGTTCTCCTACGAGCAGTACTTC,CASSLTTDRFSYEQYF
TRBV18,-,15,few,TRBJ2-5,TGTGCCAGCTCACCTTTGTCGGGGCCTCAAGAGACCCAGTACTTC,CASSPLSGPQETQYF
TRBV4-2,-,13,many,TRBJ2-7,TGTGCCAGCAGCCAAGAGGGAAGATACGAGCAGTACTTC,CASSQEGRYEQYF
TRBV29-1,-,17,many,TRBJ2-3,TGCAGCGTTGAGGTGGGGCGGGGCGCCAGGATCGGAGATACGCAGTATTTT,CSVEVGRGARIGDTQYF
TRBV7-2,-,13,many,TRBJ1-4,TGTGCCAGCAGCTTAGGCAGGGCCCCAACCCTGTTTTTT,CASSLGRAPTLFF
TRBV7-9,-,15,many,TRBJ1-5,TGTGCCAGCAGCCCCTGGGACGGGGGGAATCAGCCCCAGCATTTT,CASSPWDGGNQPQHF
TRBV29-1,-,11,many,TRBJ1-2,TGCAGCGTGGGAGTGGGGCATGGCTACACCTTC,CSVGVGHGYTF
TRBV30,-,11,many,TRBJ1-2,TGTGCCTGGAAACCCCGGGATGGCTACACCTTC,CAWKPRDGYTF
TRBV20-1,TRBD2,17,-,TRBJ2-4,TGCAGTGCTCCTCTAGCGGGCACATCTAGAACCAAAAACATTCAGTACTTC,CSAPLAGTSRTKNIQYF
TRBV20-1,TRBD1,12,-,TRBJ1-1,TGCAGTGCTAGTTCAGGGGGCACTGAAGCTTTCTTT,CSASSGGTEAFF
TRBV4-3,TRBD2,15,-,TRBJ2-7,TGCGCCAGCAGCCAAGTCCTAGCGGAGTCCTACGAGCAGTACTTC,CASSQVLAESYEQYF
TRBV18,-,13,many,TRBJ1-2,TGTGCCAGCTCACCATCGGCCGAATATGGCTACACCTTC,CASSPSAEYGYTF
TRBV29-1,-,13,-,TRBJ2-7,TGCAGCGTTGGCAGGGGCAACTCCTACGAGCAGTACTTC,CSVGRGNSYEQYF
TRBV5-1,TRBD2,15,-,TRBJ2-3,TGCGCCAGCAGCTTGGCTGCAGCGGGAGGAGATACGCAGTATTTT,CASSLAAAGGDTQYF
TRBV5-5,TRBD1,16,-,TRBJ2-5,TGTGCCAGCATACTCGCGCCGGGACAGGGGCCAGAGACCCAGTACTTC,CASILAPGQGPETQYF
TRBV20-1,-,13,many,TRBJ2-7,TGCAGTGCTAGAGTTAAGGAGTCCTACGAGCAGTACTTC,CSARVKESYEQYF
TRBV28,-,11,many,TRBJ2-7,TGTGCCAGCAGCCTACAGGGCGAGCAGTACTTC,CASSLQGEQYF
TRBV11-2,-,15,few,TRBJ2-1,TGTGCCAGCAGCCCGTCGCCTAAATTTTACAATGAGCAGTTCTTC,CASSPSPKFYNEQFF
TRBV7-6,-,13,many,TRBJ1-1,TGTGCCAGCAGCTTCGGGACCAACACTGAAGCTTTCTTT,CASSFGTNTEAFF
TRBV7-9,-,16,many,TRBJ1-4,TGTGCCAGCAGTCAACCATCCGGGCCAACTAATGAAAAACTGTTTTTT,CASSQPSGPTNEKLFF
TRBV14,-,15,few,TRBJ1-1,TGTGCCAGCAGCCGGACCCCCTCGGTGGGGCCGCAAGATTTCTTT,CASSRTPSVGPQDFF
TRBV5-1,-,15,-,TRBJ2-6,TGCGCCAGCAGCTCACTGATATCTGGGGCCAACGTCCTGACTTTC,CASSSLISGANVLTF
TRBV15,-,12,-,TRBJ2-2,TGTGCCACCAGCCAGGCCACCGGGGAGCTGTTTTTT,CATSQATGELFF
TRBV6-5,-,12,many,TRBJ1-2,TGTGCCAGCAGTTACTCGGGGGGTCACTACACCTTC,CASSYSGGHYTF
TRBV7-2,-,17,-,TRBJ2-2,TGTGCCAGCAGCTCGGGACGGCGGGTCGCGAACACCGGGGAGCTGTTTTTT,CASSSGRRVANTGELFF